The clone carrying this T cell receptor (beta chain) has ten or more counts. What it binds is not known. CDR1 ENHRY and CDR2 SYGVKD come from the germline V gene. CDR3 length: 16 amino acids. V shed 3 bases and J 0 bases; nucleotides not matched to a gene: 2. Unique molecular identifiers were built into the TCRbeta library. One entry per CDR3 protein, called by TCRdb with MiXCR from the PCR reads. The sample lists 200,000 to 250,000 distinct CDR3 sequences; around 8.4% were seen once. This specimen comes from a study of T-cell reconstitution after alpha-beta-depleted transplantation in children. Study-level results: One year post-transplant, T-cell counts and diversity were largely derived from T cells produced anew.

The chain combines TRBV10-3 with TRBJ2-2; 9 nucleotides align to TRBD1. The sequence was collected from a male patient between 2 and 10 years old who had a stem cell transplant for acute myeloid leukemia, so the T cells may come from the graft donor. The starting material was PBMCs, mostly from graft donor cells, obtained 360 days after TCRalphabeta/CD19-depleted stem cell transplant. The DNA for the CDR3 is TGTGCCATCAGTGAAGGGACAGGGTCGAACACCGGGGAGCTGTTTTTT. It encodes CAISEGTGSNTGELFF.